The 8 T cell receptor beta chains listed next were all sequenced from one sample in a study of blood T cell repertoires in COVID-19. TCRdb's table, derived via immunoSEQ multiplex PCR, lists solely in-frame clones and lacks some. The table shows around 49,000 clones, with approximately 93% occurring only once. The sequencing input was peripheral blood. These receptors were taken from a man aged 55 to 69 with COVID-19, enrolled during active disease.

The chain uses TRBV30 and TRBJ2-2, with 8 bases aligning to TRBD2. V trimming: 4 bases; J trimming: 5 bases; junction bases outside the gene matches: 9. The CDR3 has 15 residues. The germline gives CDR1 GTSNPN, CDR2 SVGIG (reference sequence). Here the CDR3 reads CAWMNGGVRTGELFF. The CDR3 nucleotides are TGTGCCTGGATGAACGGGGGGGTGAGGACCGGGGAGCTGTTTTTT.

The rearrangement links TRBV5-1 to TRBJ1-6; possible D gene TRBD1, 5 bases. The CDR3 is 16 amino acids. CDR1 and CDR2 (germline): SGHRS, YFSETQ. V was shortened by 3 bases and J by 4 bases, with 14 bases between the two germline ends. CDR3 DNA: TGCGCCAGCAGCTCCGGAGGCGGGGGGTATAATTCACCCCTCCACTTT. It specifies CASSSGGGGYNSPLHF.

V usage is TRBV5-8 and J usage is TRBJ1-5; D remains ambiguous. This CDR3 spans 14 amino acids. Germline assignment: CDR1 SGHTS and CDR2 YDEGEE. V was clipped by 1 base and J by 7 bases, with 12 bases between them. The CDR3 nucleotides read TGTGCCAGCAGCTTGACTCGGGGAACGCAGCCCCAGCATTTT. It yields the protein CASSLTRGTQPQHF. Supplemented by reference TRBV5-8 and TRBJ1-5, the full variable domain reads EAGVTQSPTHLIKTRGQQATLRCSPISGHTSVYWYQQALGLGLQFLLWYDEGEERNRGNFPPRFSGRQFPNYSSELNVNALELEDSALYLCASSLTRGTQPQHFGDGTRLSIL.

The chain joins TRBV15 to TRBJ2-7, with D hard to call. V was clipped by 1 base and J by 0 bases, with 7 bases between them. Per the germline V gene, CDR1 is LNHNV and CDR2 is YYDKDF (reference sequence). This CDR3 has 14 residues. The CDR3 here is CATSRARFSYEQYF. CDR3 nucleotides: TGTGCCACCAGCAGAGCGCGGTTCTCCTACGAGCAGTACTTC.

CDR3 in DNA: TGCGCCAGCAGCTCGCATAGCGGGGGGGCCTCAGATACGCAGTATTTT. Translating it yields CASSSHSGGASDTQYF. The V gene is TRBV5-1, the J gene TRBJ2-3, with 11 nucleotides matching TRBD2. Germline assignment: CDR1 SGHRS and CDR2 YFSETQ. The CDR3 is made up of 16 amino acids. The V and J ends lost 3 bases and 4 bases, in that order; junction bases with no gene match: 7.

V usage is TRBV5-4 and J usage is TRBJ2-2; no definite D call. V lost 0 bases, J lost 1 base, and 7 bases lay in between. The CDR3 totals 15 residues. The germline V gene has CDR1 SGHNT and CDR2 YYREEE (reference sequence). Here the CDR3 DNA reads TGTGCCAGCAGCTTGGCCCAGCGGAACACCGGGGAGCTGTTTTTT. It is translated as CASSLAQRNTGELFF.

CDR3: CASSIEGGRLNQPQHF. Here the CDR3 DNA reads TGTGCCAGTAGTATAGAGGGGGGACGGCTCAATCAGCCCCAGCATTTT. This chain joins TRBV19 and TRBJ1-5; D is perhaps TRBD1 (5 bases). V was clipped by 0 bases and J by 3 bases, with 12 bases between them. This CDR3 comprises 16 residues. Germline loops: CDR1 LNHDA, CDR2 SQIVND (reference sequence). Combining the CDR3 with reference TRBV19 and TRBJ1-5 gives the whole variable domain DGGITQSPKYLFRKEGQNVTLSCEQNLNHDAMYWYRQDPGQGLRLIYYSQIVNDFQKGDIAEGYSVSREKKESFPLTVTSAQKNPTAFYLCASSIEGGRLNQPQHFGDGTRLSIL.

The chain links TRBV18 to TRBJ2-5; D is unresolved. The CDR3 runs to 13 residues. Trimming pared 1 base from V and 3 bases from J, leaving 6 bases between. Germline-derived CDR1 and CDR2 are KGHSH and LQKENI. The DNA of the CDR3 is TGTGCCAGCTCACCACTTGAGAAAGAGACCCAGTACTTC. Translated: CASSPLEKETQYF.